This record covers a single T cell receptor beta chain. Antigen specificity is unknown. The record originates from a study of T cells after yellow fever vaccination. Study details: The fractions with low cell numbers were processed using SMART-Seq v4 Ultra Low Input.

A process of 5'RACE template switching, which added a universal primer site and UMIs, was used to make TCR cDNA. One entry per CDR3 protein, called by TCRdb with MiXCR from the 5' RACE reads. The sample lists hundreds of thousands of distinct CDR3 sequences, around 6.4% seen once, with over 14% in the top ten. Germline loops: CDR1 MDHEN, CDR2 SYDVKM. There are 14 residues in the CDR3. V was pared by 5 bases and J by 3 bases, with 6 bases of the junction left unmatched. The study's findings and limits: The booster response re-showed most primary clones: around 96% CD4, more than 70% CD8.

This TCR came from a man under 40 who received the YFV17D yellow fever vaccine. The source material was PBMCs, sampled 5 days after the yellow fever booster vaccination. The chain couples TRBV28 to TRBJ2-7; 8 bases are a match to TRBD1. The CDR3 loop is CASSIQGQDYEQYF. The CDR3 coding sequence is TGTGCCAGCAGTATCCAGGGACAGGACTACGAGCAGTACTTC.